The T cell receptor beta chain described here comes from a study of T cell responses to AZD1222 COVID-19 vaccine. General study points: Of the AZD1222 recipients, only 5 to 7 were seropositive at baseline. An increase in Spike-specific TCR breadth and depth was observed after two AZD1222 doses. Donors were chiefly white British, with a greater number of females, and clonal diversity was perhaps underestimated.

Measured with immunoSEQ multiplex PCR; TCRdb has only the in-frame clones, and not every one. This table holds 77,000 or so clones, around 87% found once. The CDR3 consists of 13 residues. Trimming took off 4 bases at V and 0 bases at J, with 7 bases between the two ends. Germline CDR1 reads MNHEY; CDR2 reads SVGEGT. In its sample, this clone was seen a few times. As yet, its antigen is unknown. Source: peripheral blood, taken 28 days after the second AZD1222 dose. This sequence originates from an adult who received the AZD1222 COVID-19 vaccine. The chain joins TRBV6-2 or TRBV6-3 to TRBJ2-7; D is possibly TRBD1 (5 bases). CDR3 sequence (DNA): TGTGCCAGCAGTTTAGGGGACTCCTACGAGCAGTACTTC. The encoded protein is CASSLGDSYEQYF.